A selection of T cell receptor beta chains follows, all from one sample in a study of Ad26.COV2.S vaccination and SARS-CoV-2 variants. Sequenced by immunoSEQ multiplex PCR; TCRdb stores in-frame clones only, minus some. The sample holds about 330,000 clones; 90% are singletons and the top ten take around 5.5%. The sample consisted of peripheral blood, taken in a trial of Ad26.COV2.S vaccine versus placebo. These receptors were collected from a person between 18 and 65 years old who received the Ad26.COV2.S COVID-19 vaccine or a placebo. Each CDR3 is given with its conserved first and last residue. D genes are given only for firm matches. The size of a clone is reported for some rows only, either as once, few or many, or as a class for expanded clones.

J gene: TRBJ1-4; clone size: NA; V gene: TRBV30; D gene: NA; CDR3 DNA: NA; CDR3 protein: CAWSVGRGTQNF
J gene: TRBJ2-7; clone size: NA; V gene: TRBV7-2; D gene: TRBD2; CDR3 DNA: TGTGCCAGCAGCCTACTAGCGGGGGCCTACGAGCAGTACTTC; CDR3 protein: CASSLLAGAYEQYF
J gene: TRBJ2-2; clone size: NA; V gene: TRBV28; D gene: NA; CDR3 DNA: TGTGCCAGCAGTCCCACAGCCAACACCGGGGAGCTGTTTTTT; CDR3 protein: CASSPTANTGELFF
J gene: TRBJ2-2; clone size: NA; V gene: TRBV11-2; D gene: TRBD1; CDR3 DNA: TGTGCCAGCAGCTTAGATCGCGACAGGGGATACACCGGGGAGCTGTTTTTT; CDR3 protein: CASSLDRDRGYTGELFF
J gene: TRBJ1-4; clone size: NA; V gene: TRBV6-5; D gene: NA; CDR3 DNA: TGTGCCAGCAGTTACTCGGGGGGGACTAATGAAAAACTGTTTTTT; CDR3 protein: CASSYSGGTNEKLFF
J gene: TRBJ1-1; clone size: NA; V gene: TRBV7-3; D gene: NA; CDR3 DNA: TGTGCCAGCAGCTTGACACCGAACACTGAAGCTTTCTTT; CDR3 protein: CASSLTPNTEAFF
J gene: TRBJ1-2; clone size: NA; V gene: TRBV5-4; D gene: NA; CDR3 DNA: TGTGCCAGCAGCTTAGACAGGAATAACTATGGCTACACCTTC; CDR3 protein: CASSLDRNNYGYTF
J gene: TRBJ1-6; clone size: NA; V gene: TRBV13; D gene: NA; CDR3 DNA: TGTGCCAGCAGCTTAGGCCGGGGCAAGAATTCACCCCTCCACTTT; CDR3 protein: CASSLGRGKNSPLHF
J gene: TRBJ2-5; clone size: few; V gene: TRBV2; D gene: TRBD2; CDR3 DNA: TGTGCCAGCAGTGAGGGGGGGTTTAGGGAGACCCAGTACTTC; CDR3 protein: CASSEGGFRETQYF
J gene: TRBJ2-2; clone size: NA; V gene: TRBV4-3; D gene: NA; CDR3 DNA: TGCGCCAGCAGTCCACTGTACGCGAACACCGGGGAGCTGTTTTTT; CDR3 protein: CASSPLYANTGELFF
J gene: TRBJ1-5; clone size: NA; V gene: TRBV19; D gene: TRBD1; CDR3 DNA: TGTGCCAGTAGTACCGGACAGGGAGGCCTAAGCAATCAGCCCCAGCATTTT; CDR3 protein: CASSTGQGGLSNQPQHF
J gene: TRBJ1-1; clone size: few; V gene: TRBV10-1; D gene: NA; CDR3 DNA: TGCGCCAGCAGTGATCCGGGTCTTGAAGCTTTCTTT; CDR3 protein: CASSDPGLEAFF
J gene: TRBJ1-4; clone size: NA; V gene: TRBV7-2; D gene: TRBD1; CDR3 DNA: TGTGCCAGCAGCTTAGCCCGACAGGGGCGTGCAACTAATGAAAAACTGTTTTTT; CDR3 protein: CASSLARQGRATNEKLFF
J gene: TRBJ1-1; clone size: NA; V gene: TRBV5-6; D gene: NA; CDR3 DNA: TGTGCCAGCAGCTTGTCGGGGCCGGACACTGAAGCTTTCTTT; CDR3 protein: CASSLSGPDTEAFF
J gene: TRBJ2-1; clone size: few; V gene: TRBV7-9; D gene: TRBD2; CDR3 DNA: TGTGCCAGCAGCTTAATGGTCCTGGGGGGGAATGAGCAGTTCTTC; CDR3 protein: CASSLMVLGGNEQFF
J gene: TRBJ1-1; clone size: NA; V gene: TRBV7-9; D gene: TRBD1; CDR3 DNA: TGTGCCAGCAGCTCTTGGACAGGGATGAACACTGAAGCTTTCTTT; CDR3 protein: CASSSWTGMNTEAFF
J gene: TRBJ1-2; clone size: once; V gene: TRBV29-1; D gene: NA; CDR3 DNA: TGCAGCGTTGACCTCAGGGGCTATGGCTACACCTTC; CDR3 protein: CSVDLRGYGYTF
J gene: TRBJ1-1; clone size: NA; V gene: TRBV14; D gene: NA; CDR3 DNA: TGTGCCAGCGGGTCACTCAACCGAGGAACTGAAGCTTTCTTT; CDR3 protein: CASGSLNRGTEAFF
J gene: TRBJ2-5; clone size: NA; V gene: TRBV6-5; D gene: NA; CDR3 DNA: TGTGCCAGCAGTTACTCGTCAGGGACAGAGACCCAGTACTTC; CDR3 protein: CASSYSSGTETQYF
J gene: TRBJ2-7; clone size: NA; V gene: TRBV6-5; D gene: TRBD1; CDR3 DNA: TGTGCCAGCAGCCCAGTGGGGACAGGGGACGAGCAGTACTTC; CDR3 protein: CASSPVGTGDEQYF
J gene: TRBJ1-5; clone size: NA; V gene: TRBV6-6; D gene: NA; CDR3 DNA: TGTGCCAGCAACGCCAATAGCAATCAGCCCCAGCATTTT; CDR3 protein: CASNANSNQPQHF
J gene: TRBJ1-2; clone size: NA; V gene: TRBV30; D gene: NA; CDR3 DNA: TGTGCCTGGATCGGGGGGCTTACGGGCGGCTACACCTTC; CDR3 protein: CAWIGGLTGGYTF
J gene: TRBJ1-1; clone size: NA; V gene: TRBV3-1/TRBV3-2; D gene: NA; CDR3 DNA: TGTGCCAGCAGCCCCGGGGCGGGCACTGAAGCTTTCTTT; CDR3 protein: CASSPGAGTEAFF
J gene: TRBJ1-2; clone size: once; V gene: TRBV6-5; D gene: NA; CDR3 DNA: TGTGCCAGCGGAGATTACAGGGAGGCTAACTATGGCTACACCTTC; CDR3 protein: CASGDYREANYGYTF
J gene: TRBJ1-1; clone size: NA; V gene: TRBV18; D gene: NA; CDR3 DNA: TGTGCCAGCTCACAGACCGAACCCGGTGAAGCTTTCTTT; CDR3 protein: CASSQTEPGEAFF
J gene: TRBJ2-3; clone size: NA; V gene: TRBV7-9; D gene: TRBD2; CDR3 DNA: TGTGCCAGCAGCTTACAAGCGGGAGTCACAGATACGCAGTATTTT; CDR3 protein: CASSLQAGVTDTQYF
J gene: TRBJ2-5; clone size: NA; V gene: TRBV28; D gene: NA; CDR3 DNA: TGTGCCAGCACTGAGGACAAAGTCCAAGAGACCCAGTACTTC; CDR3 protein: CASTEDKVQETQYF
J gene: TRBJ2-2; clone size: NA; V gene: TRBV19; D gene: TRBD1; CDR3 DNA: TGTGCCAGTAGTATATCGGACAGGATTAACACCGGGGAGCTGTTTTTT; CDR3 protein: CASSISDRINTGELFF
J gene: TRBJ2-7; clone size: NA; V gene: TRBV28; D gene: NA; CDR3 DNA: TGTGCCAGCAGTTTAGGGTCGGAGGTGGACGAGCAGTACTTC; CDR3 protein: CASSLGSEVDEQYF
J gene: TRBJ1-2; clone size: few; V gene: TRBV6-2/TRBV6-3; D gene: NA; CDR3 DNA: TGTGCCAGCAGTCACCCGACAGGCTATGGCTACACCTTC; CDR3 protein: CASSHPTGYGYTF
J gene: TRBJ1-4; clone size: NA; V gene: TRBV24-1; D gene: NA; CDR3 DNA: TGTGCCACCAGCGGTCAGCGAAATGAAAAACTGTTTTTT; CDR3 protein: CATSGQRNEKLFF
J gene: TRBJ2-1; clone size: NA; V gene: TRBV4-3; D gene: TRBD1; CDR3 DNA: TGCGCCAGCAGCCAAGGGACAGGGGGAGAAAGTGAGCAGTTCTTC; CDR3 protein: CASSQGTGGESEQFF
J gene: TRBJ1-1; clone size: NA; V gene: TRBV12-3/TRBV12-4; D gene: NA; CDR3 DNA: TGTGCCAGCAGTGGCCCGAGGGGCACTGAAGCTTTCTTT; CDR3 protein: CASSGPRGTEAFF
J gene: TRBJ1-2; clone size: NA; V gene: TRBV7-8; D gene: TRBD1; CDR3 DNA: TGTGCCAGCAGCTCTCGCCGAAAACCGCAGGGGGCTAATGGCTACACCTTC; CDR3 protein: CASSSRRKPQGANGYTF
J gene: TRBJ2-3; clone size: NA; V gene: TRBV24-1; D gene: NA; CDR3 DNA: TGTGCCACCAGTGATCCTCTCACAGATACGCAGTATTTT; CDR3 protein: CATSDPLTDTQYF
J gene: TRBJ2-5; clone size: NA; V gene: TRBV9; D gene: TRBD2; CDR3 DNA: TGTGCCAGCAGCGTAGCTAGCGGGAGTAGGGAGACCCAGTACTTC; CDR3 protein: CASSVASGSRETQYF
J gene: TRBJ2-3; clone size: NA; V gene: TRBV2; D gene: NA; CDR3 DNA: TGTGCCAGCACTCTTATGGGCAGGGGTACAGATACGCAGTATTTT; CDR3 protein: CASTLMGRGTDTQYF
J gene: TRBJ1-2; clone size: NA; V gene: TRBV7-9; D gene: NA; CDR3 DNA: TGTGCCAGCAGCTACAACAACTATGGCTACACCTTC; CDR3 protein: CASSYNNYGYTF
J gene: TRBJ2-5; clone size: NA; V gene: TRBV20-1; D gene: NA; CDR3 DNA: TGCAGTGCTAGTCAGGCCTCCCGGGGGCAAGAGACCCAGTACTTC; CDR3 protein: CSASQASRGQETQYF
J gene: TRBJ1-2; clone size: NA; V gene: TRBV29-1; D gene: NA; CDR3 DNA: TGCAGCGTCTCGACAGATAACTATGGCTACACCTTC; CDR3 protein: CSVSTDNYGYTF
J gene: TRBJ2-3; clone size: NA; V gene: TRBV5-1; D gene: NA; CDR3 DNA: TGCGCCAGCAGCCCCGGGAGCCCAAAGGGGGATACGCAGTATTTT; CDR3 protein: CASSPGSPKGDTQYF
J gene: TRBJ1-1; clone size: NA; V gene: TRBV13; D gene: NA; CDR3 DNA: TGTGCCAGCAGCTTAGGCGGACCCCTAGACACTGAAGCTTTCTTT; CDR3 protein: CASSLGGPLDTEAFF
J gene: TRBJ1-3; clone size: NA; V gene: TRBV6-6; D gene: NA; CDR3 DNA: TGTGCCAGCAGTGTCGCAGGGACTGGAAACACCATATATTTT; CDR3 protein: CASSVAGTGNTIYF
J gene: TRBJ1-2; clone size: NA; V gene: TRBV2; D gene: NA; CDR3 DNA: TGTGCCAGCAGTGAATATCAAGGGGATGGCTACACCTTC; CDR3 protein: CASSEYQGDGYTF
J gene: TRBJ2-1; clone size: NA; V gene: TRBV14; D gene: TRBD2; CDR3 DNA: TGTGCCAGCAGCCAAGATCTGCCCCCAGCGGGGGTGTACAATGAGCAGTTCTTC; CDR3 protein: CASSQDLPPAGVYNEQFF
J gene: TRBJ1-6; clone size: NA; V gene: TRBV5-5; D gene: NA; CDR3 DNA: TGTGCCAGCAGCTGGGCTGGTTGGGGTTCACCCCTCCACTTT; CDR3 protein: CASSWAGWGSPLHF
J gene: TRBJ1-1; clone size: NA; V gene: TRBV12-3/TRBV12-4; D gene: NA; CDR3 DNA: TGTGCCAGCAGTTTGGGGACTGATGAAGCTTTCTTT; CDR3 protein: CASSLGTDEAFF
J gene: TRBJ2-3; clone size: NA; V gene: TRBV4-3; D gene: NA; CDR3 DNA: TGCGCCAGCAGCCAAGACTCTGGGCCAAGGACAGATACGCAGTATTTT; CDR3 protein: CASSQDSGPRTDTQYF
J gene: TRBJ2-1; clone size: NA; V gene: TRBV5-1; D gene: TRBD1; CDR3 DNA: TGCGCCACCCAAGTAGGACAGGGTCGAAATGAGCAGTTCTTC; CDR3 protein: CATQVGQGRNEQFF
J gene: TRBJ1-1; clone size: NA; V gene: TRBV7-9; D gene: NA; CDR3 DNA: TGTGCCACCCTGACAGGACTTGGGCCTGAAGCTTTCTTT; CDR3 protein: CATLTGLGPEAFF
J gene: TRBJ2-1; clone size: NA; V gene: TRBV4-1; D gene: TRBD2; CDR3 DNA: TGCGCCAGCAGCCAAGAAATAATGGCGGGGACTAGGCAGTTCTTC; CDR3 protein: CASSQEIMAGTRQFF
J gene: TRBJ2-5; clone size: NA; V gene: TRBV7-8; D gene: NA; CDR3 DNA: TGTGCCAGCAGCGAACAAGAGACCCAGTACTTC; CDR3 protein: CASSEQETQYF